The 2 T cell receptor beta chains in this list originate from one sample, sequenced in a study of PD-1 blockade in classical Hodgkin lymphoma. As for time point: cycle 4 day 1 (C4D1), after more than 5 weeks of nivolumab. Each patient's relapse followed autologous stem cell transplantation, and brentuximab vedotin exposure varied. Only in-frame clones appear in the TCRdb table, and some are missing; sequencing was by immunoSEQ multiplex PCR. The data contain over 25,000 clones, roughly 76% of them singletons. The source was peripheral blood mononuclear cells (PBMCs), collected before the fourth cycle of nivolumab. These receptors were taken from a human donor with classical Hodgkin lymphoma.

The chain employs TRBV6-1 and TRBJ1-1; no definite D call. This CDR3 comprises 11 residues. The germline gives CDR1 MNHNS, CDR2 SASEGT. Trimming pared 11 bases from V and 2 bases from J, leaving 9 bases between. The CDR3 here is CACKENTEAFF. The CDR3 region has the DNA TGTGCCTGTAAGGAAAACACTGAAGCTTTCTTT.

This clone was detected a few times. The V and J genes are TRBV28 and TRBJ2-5; D is undetermined. In germline, CDR1 is MDHEN, CDR2 SYDVKM. The CDR3 contains 15 residues. V lost 8 bases and J lost 4, with 20 bases in between. CDR3 nucleotides: TGTGCCAGCCTATTGCCGATTGGAGCGACAGAGACCCAGTACTTC. Its translation is CASLLPIGATETQYF.